The next 4 T cell receptor beta chains were all read from a single sample in a study of T cell repertoires in cytomegalovirus infection. TCRdb ran MiXCR on the reads and lists one entry per CDR3 protein. The profile shows approximately 750,000 distinct CDR3 sequences, 35% of them singletons. Specimen: PBMCs. These receptors all stem from a human donor in good health (CMV status not recorded). Some clones in this sample may be carry-over from other donors' samples.

The V gene is TRBV6-2 or TRBV6-3, the J gene TRBJ2-1; maybe TRBD1 (6 bases). Germline lookup yields CDR1 MNHEY and CDR2 SVGEGT. CDR3 size: 16 residues. Deletions cut 6 bases from V and 0 bases from J, with 15 bases between. The CDR3 sequence is CASSQRGTSSYNEQFF. The CDR3 coding sequence is TGTGCCAGCAGCCAACGAGGGACAAGCTCCTACAATGAGCAGTTCTTC.

The table lists this clonotype with a few counts. The genes are TRBV5-1 and TRBJ1-2; D unclear. V gave up 1 base and J gave up 1 base, with 17 bases separating them. The germline gives CDR1 SGHRS, CDR2 YFSETQ. This CDR3 has 17 residues. The CDR3 bases are TGCGCCAGCAGCTTGACCCAACGATCCGGTGGTAACTATGGCTACACCTTC. It translates to CASSLTQRSGGNYGYTF.

The chain employs TRBV11-2 and TRBJ2-1; the match to TRBD2 covers 7 bases. CDR3 length equals 19 residues. CDR1 and CDR2 (germline): SGHAT, FQNNGV. Unmatched junction bases numbered 18, after V lost 5 bases and J lost 2 bases. This chain's CDR3 is CASSALGRRAGQPYNEQFF. CDR3 coding DNA: TGTGCCAGCAGCGCCCTGGGACGGAGAGCGGGGCAACCCTACAATGAGCAGTTCTTC.

V usage is TRBV28 and J usage is TRBJ2-3; 7 positions match TRBD2. Per the germline V gene, CDR1 is MDHEN and CDR2 is SYDVKM. J lost 6 bases, V lost 7 bases, and 16 bases had no gene match. The CDR3 consists of 16 residues. The CDR3 spells CASTPGGAGSPDTQYF. The DNA for the CDR3 is TGTGCCAGCACCCCTGGTGGAGCGGGATCCCCCGATACGCAGTATTTT.